The rows below give T cell receptor beta chains drawn from one sample of a study of T cell changes during pregnancy in multiple sclerosis. Generated by immunoSEQ multiplex PCR, the TCRdb table keeps only in-frame clones and is missing some. This repertoire shows about 33,000 clones, roughly nine tenths found once; its top ten account for around 3%. The sequences come from CD4+ T cells from peripheral blood mononuclear cells, collected in the third trimester of pregnancy. These receptors all come from a female donor in good health, enrolled as a control in a pregnancy study. Each CDR3 is given with its conserved first and last residue. Each record gives: D gene, V gene, clone size, J gene, CDR3 protein, CDR3 DNA. The D gene is left open where the match is weak. A row's size may be missing; if present it is once, few, many or a size class.

>TRBD1|TRBV6-1|.|TRBJ2-2
CASSDRADTGELFF
TGTGCCAGTTCGGACAGGGCGGACACCGGGGAGCTGTTTTTT
>TRBD2|TRBV18|.|TRBJ2-3
CASSPRLAGGLYTQYF
TGTGCCAGCTCACCCAGGCTAGCGGGGGGCCTGTATACGCAGTATTTT
>TRBD2|TRBV7-2|.|TRBJ2-5
CASSLKAGGGETQYF
TGTGCCAGCAGCTTAAAAGCGGGGGGGGGAGAGACCCAGTACTTC
>TRBD2|TRBV27|.|TRBJ2-5
CASSFSLGGGNLKTQYF
TGTGCCAGCAGTTTTTCCCTTGGCGGGGGGAATTTAAAGACCCAGTACTTC
>.|TRBV29-1|.|TRBJ1-2
CSVAPKGAGWTNGYTF
TGCAGCGTTGCCCCGAAAGGGGCAGGGTGGACAAATGGCTACACCTTC
>.|TRBV7-9|.|TRBJ1-5
CASSSHPGVPHSGNQPQHF
TGTGCCAGCAGCTCCCACCCAGGAGTTCCCCATAGCGGCAATCAGCCCCAGCATTTT
>.|TRBV4-1|.|TRBJ2-6
CASSLPLRGASGANVLTF
TGCGCCAGCAGCCTACCCCTACGGGGGGCAAGTGGGGCCAACGTCCTGACTTTC
>.|TRBV28|.|TRBJ2-1
CASSSFDSNNEQFF
TGTGCCAGCAGTTCCTTCGACAGCAACAATGAGCAGTTCTTC
>TRBD1|TRBV5-1|.|TRBJ2-5
CASSPLIGQGSETQYF
TGCGCCAGCAGCCCCCTCATTGGACAGGGAAGCGAGACCCAGTACTTC
>TRBD1|TRBV6-5|few|TRBJ1-6
CASSWDRKNSPLHF
TGTGCCAGCAGTTGGGACAGGAAAAATTCACCCCTCCACTTT
>TRBD1|TRBV28|.|TRBJ1-2
CASRGPGDRVNYGYTF
TGTGCCAGCAGGGGTCCGGGGGACAGGGTTAACTATGGCTACACCTTC
>.|TRBV10-3|.|TRBJ1-1
CAISDWRNTEAFF
TGTGCCATCAGTGATTGGAGGAACACTGAAGCTTTCTTT
>.|TRBV7-8|.|TRBJ1-3
CASSLGRSSGNTIYF
TGTGCCAGCAGCTTAGGGAGGAGCTCTGGAAACACCATATATTTT
>.|TRBV12-5|.|TRBJ2-7
CASGLTQGSYEQYF
TGTGCTAGTGGTTTGACACAGGGTAGCTACGAGCAGTACTTC
>TRBD2|TRBV10-3|once|TRBJ2-3
CAIKGLAGAPDTQYF
TGTGCCATCAAGGGACTAGCGGGAGCCCCAGATACGCAGTATTTT
>TRBD1|TRBV15|.|TRBJ2-7
CATSRGTGVGEQYF
TGTGCCACCAGCAGGGGGACAGGGGTGGGCGAGCAGTACTTC
>.|TRBV5-5|.|TRBJ2-7
CASSTQEPYEQYF
TGTGCCAGCAGCACGCAAGAGCCCTACGAGCAGTACTTC
>.|TRBV2|.|TRBJ1-5
CASTLSGEPQPQHF
TGTGCCAGCACGTTATCAGGGGAACCTCAGCCCCAGCATTTT
>.|TRBV6-5|.|TRBJ1-2
CASSSDLRGGYTF
TGTGCCAGCAGTTCGGATTTACGAGGTGGCTACACCTTC
>TRBD1|TRBV14|.|TRBJ2-1
CASSHRRYRGPYNEQFF
TGTGCCAGCAGCCACCGCCGATACAGGGGGCCGTACAATGAGCAGTTCTTC
>TRBD1|TRBV2|once|TRBJ1-4
CASSALQGSSEKLFF
TGTGCCAGCAGTGCACTACAGGGGTCCAGTGAAAAACTGTTTTTT
>.|TRBV11-3|.|TRBJ2-3
CASSLDRVGGRDTQYF
TGTGCCAGCAGCTTAGATCGGGTGGGAGGTCGGGATACGCAGTATTTT
>TRBD1|TRBV28|.|TRBJ1-3
CASRQGVGNTIYF
TGTGCCAGCAGACAGGGGGTTGGAAACACCATATATTTT
>TRBD2|TRBV28|.|TRBJ2-3
CASSLTSGTAGGTDTQYF
TGTGCCAGCAGTTTAACTAGCGGGACCGCGGGTGGCACAGATACGCAGTATTTT
>TRBD1|TRBV29-1|.|TRBJ1-4
CSVAAGTGVEKLFF
TGCAGCGTTGCGGCGGGGACAGGGGTGGAAAAACTGTTTTTT
>TRBD1|TRBV7-2|.|TRBJ1-2
CASSRTGGGYGYTF
TGTGCCAGCAGTCGGACAGGGGGTGGCTATGGCTACACCTTC
>TRBD2|TRBV5-6|.|TRBJ2-3
CASSRGLAGDTQYF
TGTGCCAGCAGCAGGGGACTAGCAGGGGATACGCAGTATTTT
>.|TRBV10-3|once|TRBJ2-7
CAISERTLSYEQYF
TGTGCCATCAGTGAGAGGACACTCTCCTACGAGCAGTACTTC
>.|TRBV19|.|TRBJ1-1
CASREGLNTEAFF
TGTGCCAGTAGGGAGGGATTGAACACTGAAGCTTTCTTT
>.|TRBV7-2|.|TRBJ2-5
CASSLSRTRLGSGQYF
TGTGCCAGCAGCTTATCCCGGACACGACTGGGTTCGGGCCAGTACTTC
>.|TRBV29-1|.|TRBJ1-1
CSVDGTPSTEAFF
TGCAGCGTTGACGGTACCCCGTCCACTGAAGCTTTCTTT
>TRBD1|TRBV28|.|TRBJ1-3
CASKTGTGGAGNTIYF
TGTGCCAGCAAGACCGGGACAGGGGGCGCTGGAAACACCATATATTTT
>.|TRBV7-8|.|TRBJ1-1
CASSSVWGGVNTEAFF
TGTGCCAGCAGCTCCGTTTGGGGGGGAGTGAACACTGAAGCTTTCTTT
>TRBD1|TRBV28|.|TRBJ1-5
CASSLLQGDSNQPQHF
TGTGCCAGCAGCCTACTTCAGGGGGATAGCAATCAGCCCCAGCATTTT
>TRBD2|TRBV5-1|.|TRBJ2-1
CASSIPLAGGQNEQFF
TGCGCCAGCAGTATCCCACTAGCGGGGGGGCAAAATGAGCAGTTCTTC
>.|TRBV28|.|TRBJ2-1
CASRETERRYNEQFF
TGTGCCAGCAGGGAGACTGAACGACGTTACAATGAGCAGTTCTTC
>TRBD2|TRBV4-1|.|TRBJ2-3
CASSQEGRGTSGDSTDTQYF
TGCGCCAGCAGCCAAGAGGGACGCGGGACTAGCGGGGATAGCACAGATACGCAGTATTTT
>TRBD1|TRBV18|.|TRBJ2-7
CASSPGTASTYEQYF
TGTGCCAGCTCACCCGGGACAGCTTCTACTTACGAGCAGTACTTC
>.|TRBV28|.|TRBJ2-3
CASSSHTDTQYF
TGTGCCAGCAGTTCCCACACAGATACGCAGTATTTT
>.|TRBV14|.|TRBJ2-5
CASSQVLAETQYF
TGTGCCAGCAGCCAAGTCTTGGCAGAGACCCAGTACTTC
>TRBD2|TRBV7-8|.|TRBJ2-2
CASSLAGVSTGLFF
TGTGCCAGCAGTCTAGCGGGGGTCAGCACAGGGCTGTTTTTT
>TRBD2|TRBV28|.|TRBJ2-1
CASSPSEWERGRNEQFF
TGTGCCAGCAGTCCCTCCGAATGGGAGCGGGGTAGGAATGAGCAGTTCTTC
>.|TRBV19|.|TRBJ2-2
CASSIWAGVYTGELFF
TGTGCCAGTAGTATATGGGCAGGGGTATACACCGGGGAGCTGTTTTTT
>TRBD1|TRBV28|.|TRBJ1-1
CASSSGGPMRTEAFF
TGTGCCAGCAGTTCAGGGGGCCCCATGAGAACTGAAGCTTTCTTT
>TRBD1|TRBV27|.|TRBJ2-7
CASSLLGQGGYEQYF
TGTGCCAGCAGTTTATTGGGACAGGGGGGCTACGAGCAGTACTTC
>TRBD1|TRBV19|.|TRBJ2-4
CASSNMDRGRGNIQYF
TGTGCCAGTAGTAATATGGACAGGGGGAGGGGAAACATTCAGTACTTC
>TRBD1|TRBV15|.|TRBJ1-2
CATSRDSTGAHNYGYTF
TGTGCCACCAGCAGAGATTCGACAGGGGCCCATAACTATGGCTACACCTTC
>TRBD1|TRBV25-1|.|TRBJ1-5
CASSPGQEGQPQHF
TGTGCCAGCAGCCCCGGACAGGAGGGTCAGCCCCAGCATTTT
>TRBD2|TRBV5-1|.|TRBJ2-1
CASSLAGGLNNEQFF
TGCGCCAGCAGCTTAGCGGGGGGACTCAACAATGAGCAGTTCTTC
>.|TRBV28|.|TRBJ1-3
CASSSPRDTGVSGNTIYF
TGTGCCAGCAGTTCCCCCCGGGACACCGGAGTCTCTGGAAACACCATATATTTT
>.|TRBV7-2|.|TRBJ2-1
CASSLNIGRNEQFF
TGTGCCAGCAGCTTAAATATAGGGAGGAATGAGCAGTTCTTC
>.|TRBV5-1|once|TRBJ2-1
CASTRDSSSGYIEQFF
TGCGCCAGCACCCGGGACAGTTCTAGCGGGTACATTGAGCAGTTCTTC
>.|TRBV7-2|.|TRBJ2-7
CASSLSFGGPKRHEQYF
TGTGCCAGCAGCTTAAGCTTCGGGGGGCCTAAAAGGCACGAGCAGTACTTC
>TRBD1|TRBV4-3|once|TRBJ2-6
CASSHIPGTDSSGANVLTF
TGCGCCAGCAGCCATATACCCGGGACAGATAGCTCTGGGGCCAACGTCCTGACTTTC
>TRBD1|TRBV2|.|TRBJ1-5
CASSIGQGRQSGHF
TGTGCCAGCAGCATCGGACAGGGGCGTCAATCCGGGCATTTT
>.|TRBV15|.|TRBJ1-5
CATSRGPGSNQPQHF
TGTGCCACCAGCAGAGGCCCAGGCAGCAATCAGCCCCAGCATTTT